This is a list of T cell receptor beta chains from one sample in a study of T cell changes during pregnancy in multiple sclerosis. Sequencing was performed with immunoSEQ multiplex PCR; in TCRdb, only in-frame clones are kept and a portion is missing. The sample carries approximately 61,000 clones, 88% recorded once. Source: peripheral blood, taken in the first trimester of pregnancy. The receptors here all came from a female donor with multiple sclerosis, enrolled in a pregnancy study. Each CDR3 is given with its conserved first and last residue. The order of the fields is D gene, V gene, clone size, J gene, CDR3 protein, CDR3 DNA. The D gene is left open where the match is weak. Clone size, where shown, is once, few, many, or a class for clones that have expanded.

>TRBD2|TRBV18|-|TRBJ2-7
CASSPPPGGPYEQYF
TGTGCCAGCTCACCTCCTCCGGGAGGCCCCTACGAGCAGTACTTC
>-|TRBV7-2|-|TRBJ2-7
CASSLRGSVLESSYEQYF
TGTGCCAGCAGCTTAAGGGGGTCGGTGCTGGAGAGCTCCTACGAGCAGTACTTC
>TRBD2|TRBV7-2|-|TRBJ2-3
CASSLVLAADTQYF
TGTGCCAGCAGCTTGGTCCTAGCGGCAGATACGCAGTATTTT
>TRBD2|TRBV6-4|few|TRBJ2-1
CASSQLAGSNEQFF
TGTGCCAGCAGTCAGCTAGCGGGCTCGAATGAGCAGTTCTTC
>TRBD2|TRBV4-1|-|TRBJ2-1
CASSPGLDNEQFF
TGCGCCAGCAGCCCGGGACTAGACAATGAGCAGTTCTTC
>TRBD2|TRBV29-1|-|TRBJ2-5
CSPSGEGETQYF
TGCAGCCCTTCGGGGGAGGGAGAGACCCAGTACTTC
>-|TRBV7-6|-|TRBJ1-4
CASSFRATNEKLFF
TGTGCCAGCAGCTTCCGTGCAACTAATGAAAAACTGTTTTTT
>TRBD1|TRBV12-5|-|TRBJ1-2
CASGLVLGRGRYGYTF
TGTGCTAGTGGTTTGGTACTTGGCAGGGGGCGTTATGGCTACACCTTC
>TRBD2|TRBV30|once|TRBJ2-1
CAWTGGSGPYNEQFF
TGTGCCTGGACCGGTGGTAGCGGGCCCTACAATGAGCAGTTCTTC
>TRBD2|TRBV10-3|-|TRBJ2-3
CAISESGTSVDTQYF
TGTGCCATCAGTGAGTCGGGGACTAGCGTAGATACGCAGTATTTT
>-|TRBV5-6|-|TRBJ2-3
CASSPIDISSTDTQYF
TGTGCCAGCAGCCCTATTGACATCTCTAGCACAGATACGCAGTATTTT
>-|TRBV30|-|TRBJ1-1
CAWKGQANTEAFF
TGTGCCTGGAAGGGGCAGGCGAACACTGAAGCTTTCTTT
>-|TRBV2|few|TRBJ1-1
CASSERPGREAFF
TGTGCCAGCAGTGAAAGGCCAGGCCGAGAAGCTTTCTTT
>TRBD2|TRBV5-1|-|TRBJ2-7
CASSFGLASNEQYF
TGCGCCAGCAGCTTCGGACTAGCATCCAACGAGCAGTACTTC
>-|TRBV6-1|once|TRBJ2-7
CASSDLGHPYLSYEQYF
TGTGCCAGCAGTGATTTGGGACACCCTTACCTAAGTTACGAGCAGTACTTC
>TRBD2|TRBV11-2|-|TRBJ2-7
CASSRTSGLYEQYF
TGTGCCAGCAGCCGGACTAGCGGGCTCTACGAGCAGTACTTC
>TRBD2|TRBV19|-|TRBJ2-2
CASTYTRLAGNNTGELFF
TGTGCCAGTACCTATACTCGCCTAGCGGGTAACAACACCGGGGAGCTGTTTTTT
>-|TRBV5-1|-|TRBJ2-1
CASSLVSDNEQFF
TGCGCCAGCAGCTTGGTTTCTGACAATGAGCAGTTCTTC
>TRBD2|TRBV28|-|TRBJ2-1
CASSRLAAYYNEQFF
TGTGCCAGCAGCCGACTAGCCGCTTACTACAATGAGCAGTTCTTC
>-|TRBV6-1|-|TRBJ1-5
CASSEDLWTANSQPQHF
TGTGCCAGCAGTGAAGATTTATGGACAGCTAACAGTCAGCCCCAGCATTTT
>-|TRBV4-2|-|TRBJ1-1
CASSRLPTWNTEAFF
TGTGCCAGCAGCCGCCTTCCTACTTGGAACACTGAAGCTTTCTTT
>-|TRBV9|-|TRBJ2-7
CASSVDPSSSYEQYF
TGTGCCAGCAGCGTAGACCCTAGCAGTTCCTACGAGCAGTACTTC
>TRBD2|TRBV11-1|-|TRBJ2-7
CASTRSGLAGVFEQYF
TGTGCCAGCACCCGGAGTGGGCTAGCGGGAGTCTTCGAGCAGTACTTC
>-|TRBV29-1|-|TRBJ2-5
CSVTGTPTGETQYF
TGCAGCGTTACGGGGACACCAACGGGAGAGACCCAGTACTTC
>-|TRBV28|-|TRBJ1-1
CASSWSGLNEAFF
TGTGCCAGCAGTTGGTCCGGACTGAACGAAGCTTTCTTT
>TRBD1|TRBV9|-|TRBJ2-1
CASSGIRGQVGYNEQFF
TGTGCCAGCAGCGGAATAAGAGGACAGGTCGGGTACAATGAGCAGTTCTTC
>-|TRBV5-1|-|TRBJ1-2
CASSGDRIYGYTF
TGCGCCAGCAGCGGTGACAGGATCTATGGCTACACCTTC
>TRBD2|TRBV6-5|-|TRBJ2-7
CASRSPAGGYEQYF
TGTGCCAGCAGGTCACCCGCGGGGGGCTACGAGCAGTACTTC
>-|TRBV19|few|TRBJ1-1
CASSIWQGTEAFF
TGTGCCAGTAGTATATGGCAGGGCACTGAAGCTTTCTTT
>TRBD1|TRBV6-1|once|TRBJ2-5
CASSARSGQGFGETQYF
TGTGCCAGCAGTGCCCGATCGGGACAGGGGTTCGGAGAGACCCAGTACTTC
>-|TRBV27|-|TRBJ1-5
CASSLEGDQPQHF
TGTGCCAGCAGTTTAGAGGGCGATCAGCCCCAGCATTTT
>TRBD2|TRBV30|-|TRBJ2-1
CAWSAGTSGRSSYNEQFF
TGTGCCTGGAGTGCCGGGACTAGCGGGAGGTCGTCCTACAATGAGCAGTTCTTC
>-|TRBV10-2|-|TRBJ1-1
CASSRQVNTEAFF
TGCGCCAGCAGCAGACAGGTGAACACTGAAGCTTTCTTT
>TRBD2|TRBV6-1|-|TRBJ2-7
CASSELAGSSYEQYF
TGTGCCAGCAGTGAATTAGCGGGGAGCTCCTACGAGCAGTACTTC
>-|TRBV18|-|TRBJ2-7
CASSPGSGSGHYEQYF
TGTGCCAGCTCACCAGGGTCCGGGAGCGGACATTACGAGCAGTACTTC
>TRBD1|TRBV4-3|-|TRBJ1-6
CASSPTGGNSPLHF
TGCGCCAGCAGCCCGACAGGGGGAAATTCACCCCTCCACTTT
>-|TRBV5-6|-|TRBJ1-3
CASSLGGENTIYF
TGTGCCAGCAGCTTGGGGGGCGAGAACACCATATATTTT
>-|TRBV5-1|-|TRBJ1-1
CASSLYQGLAATEAFF
TGCGCCAGCAGCCTTTATCAGGGGTTAGCTGCCACTGAAGCTTTCTTT
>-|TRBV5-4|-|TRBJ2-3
CASGDTFTDTQYF
TGTGCCAGCGGGGACACCTTCACAGATACGCAGTATTTT
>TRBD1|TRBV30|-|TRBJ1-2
CAWSPGQGGNYGYTF
TGTGCCTGGAGTCCCGGACAGGGTGGGAACTATGGCTACACCTTC
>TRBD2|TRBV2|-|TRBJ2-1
CASRPTSGSSGEQFF
TGTGCCAGCAGGCCGACTAGCGGGAGCTCTGGGGAGCAGTTCTTC
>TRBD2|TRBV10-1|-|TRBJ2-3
CASSGGSITDTQYF
TGCGCCAGCAGTGGCGGGAGCATCACAGATACGCAGTATTTT
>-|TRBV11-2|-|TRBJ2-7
CASSGSGLYYEQYF
TGTGCCAGCAGCGGGTCCGGACTGTACTACGAGCAGTACTTC
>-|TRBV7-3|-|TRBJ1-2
CASSFGSPGSGYTF
TGTGCCAGCAGCTTCGGTTCGCCAGGGTCTGGCTACACCTTC
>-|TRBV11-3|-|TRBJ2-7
CASSLDRAYEQYF
TGTGCCAGCAGCTTAGACAGGGCCTACGAGCAGTACTTC
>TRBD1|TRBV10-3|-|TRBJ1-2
CATATYGQDYGYTF
TGTGCCACCGCCACTTACGGACAGGACTATGGCTACACCTTC
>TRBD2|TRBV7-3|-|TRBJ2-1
CASSRAGTSPADEQFF
TGTGCCAGCAGCAGAGCCGGGACTAGCCCAGCGGATGAGCAGTTCTTC
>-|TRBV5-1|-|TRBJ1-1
CASSLLGRGEAFF
TGCGCCAGCAGCTTGCTGGGTAGGGGGGAAGCTTTCTTT
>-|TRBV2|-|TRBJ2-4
CASSTLAKNIQYF
TGTGCCAGCAGCACATTAGCCAAAAACATTCAGTACTTC
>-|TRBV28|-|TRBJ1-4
CASSFTVGGVNEKLFF
TGTGCCAGCAGCTTTACCGTTGGGGGGGTAAATGAAAAACTGTTTTTT